Shown below are 32 T cell receptor beta chains from a single sample sequenced in a study of identifying expanded T cells in peripheral blood. Sequenced by immunoSEQ multiplex PCR; TCRdb stores in-frame clones only, minus some. This table holds roughly 78,000 clones, 90% found once. Sequencing was carried out using blood. The source of these receptors is a person between 18 and 75 years old in good health.

The chain links TRBV29-1 to TRBJ1-4; a weak D match, TRBD1 (5 bases). Germline values: CDR1 SQVTM, CDR2 ANQGSEA. CDR3 length: 15 residues. V was clipped by 6 bases and J by 6 bases, with 20 bases between them. The CDR3 spells CSVAIPGPRYEKLFF. The CDR3, as DNA: TGCAGCGTCGCAATTCCGGGACCTAGGTATGAAAAACTGTTTTTT.

The chain links TRBV10-3 to TRBJ2-2; a possible D gene is TRBD2 (6 bases). Per the germline V gene, CDR1 is ENHRY and CDR2 is SYGVKD. The ends were cut back, 3 bases at V and 7 bases at J, with 18 bases in the middle. This CDR3 has 16 residues. The CDR3: CAISDPSVGGGGELFF. CDR3 DNA sequence: TGTGCCATCAGTGACCCGAGCGTGGGGGGTGGCGGGGAGCTGTTTTTT.

The J gene is TRBJ1-4, the V gene TRBV6-1; maybe TRBD1 (6 bases). CDR1 and CDR2 from the germline V gene are MNHNS and SASEGT. The CDR3 covers 15 residues. V was pared by 6 bases and J by 3 bases, with 14 bases between. The CDR3 protein is CASSIIQGSNEKLFF. The DNA for the CDR3 is TGTGCCAGCAGCATTATACAGGGATCTAATGAAAAACTGTTTTTT.

This chain connects TRBV10-1 to TRBJ2-7, with D uncertain. The CDR3 runs to 17 residues. CDR1 WNHNN and CDR2 SYGVQD come from the germline V gene (reference sequence). With 2 bases removed from V and 4 bases from J, the gap between germline ends came to 21 bases. The CDR3 bases are TGCGCCAGCAGTGAGAGGCACAGAACCCGTTCGCGTTACGAGCAGTACTTC. This codes for CASSERHRTRSRYEQYF.

The genes are TRBV7-2 and TRBJ2-1; D is ambiguous. The V gene's germline CDR1 is SGHTA and CDR2 FQGNSA. This CDR3 is 11 amino acids long. Trimming stripped 3 bases from V and 3 bases from J, with 0 bases between. The CDR3 DNA is TGTGCCAGCAGCTTCTACAATGAGCAGTTCTTC. Amino acids: CASSFYNEQFF. Together with reference TRBV7-2 and TRBJ2-1, the CDR3 gives the full variable domain: GAGVSQSPSNKVTEKGKDVELRCDPISGHTALYWYRQSLGQGLEFLIYFQGNSAPDKSGLPSDRFSAERTGGSVSTLTIQRTQQEDSAVYLCASSFYNEQFFGPGTRLTVL.

This clone occurred once. In nucleotides, the CDR3 is TGCAGCGTTGGTTATGGATATGGCTACACCTTC. Amino acid sequence: CSVGYGYGYTF. V is TRBV29-1 and J is TRBJ1-2; no clear D. V shed 4 bases and J shed 5 bases, with 8 bases lying between them. The CDR3 runs 11 residues. Per the germline V gene, CDR1 is SQVTM and CDR2 is ANQGSEA.

This clone has just one count. The chain links TRBV15 to TRBJ1-1; no clear D gene. The CDR3 spans 12 residues. Trimming took off 0 bases at V and 6 bases at J, with 5 bases between the two ends. Per the germline V gene, CDR1 is LNHNV and CDR2 is YYDKDF (reference sequence). CDR3 bases: TGTGCCACCAGCAGAGAGGTTTCTGAAGCTTTCTTT. This encodes CATSREVSEAFF.

This clone came up once. The rearrangement uses TRBV7-8 and TRBJ2-1; D gene unclear. Between the trimmed V and J ends, which lost 2 bases and 9 bases, there was a span of 11 bases. CDR1 is SGHVS, CDR2 FQNEAQ, per germline. The CDR3 spans 13 residues. This CDR3 reads CASSLTRNGEQFF. CDR3 coding DNA: TGTGCCAGCAGCTTAACGAGGAACGGTGAGCAGTTCTTC.

The CDR3 here is CASRQGTGSLGYTF. The CDR3, as DNA: TGTGCCAGCAGACAGGGGACAGGTTCGTTAGGCTACACCTTC. The chain is built from TRBV2 and TRBJ1-2; 8 nucleotides line up with TRBD1. With V trimmed by 6 bases and J by 8 bases, 11 bases remained unmatched. The CDR3 has 14 amino acids. Germline V gene sequence: CDR1 SNHLY, CDR2 FYNNEI. Variable domain in full (rest from reference TRBV2 and TRBJ1-2): EPEVTQTPSHQVTQMGQEVILRCVPISNHLYFYWYRQILGQKVEFLVSFYNNEISEKSEIFDDQFSVERPDGSNFTLKIRSTKLEDSAMYFCASRQGTGSLGYTFGSGTRLTVV.

The chain employs TRBV19 and TRBJ2-3, with TRBD2 as a possible D gene (5 bases). This CDR3 spans 17 amino acids. Trimming removed 6 bases at V and 2 bases at J, with 21 bases between. The germline CDR1 and CDR2 sequences are LNHDA and SQIVND (reference sequence). In DNA, the CDR3 is TGTGCCAGTAGCCCCCGTCCGGGATCTACAACCACAGATACGCAGTATTTT. Translating it yields CASSPRPGSTTTDTQYF.

This chain joins TRBV5-1 and TRBJ2-7, with 9 bases fitting TRBD1. From germline, CDR1 is SGHRS and CDR2 YFSETQ. The CDR3 consists of 15 residues. The trim removed 4 bases at V and 3 bases at J, leaving 8 bases unmatched. Here the CDR3 DNA reads TGCGCCAGCAGCCATACCGGGACAGGGAACTACGAGCAGTACTTC. Its translation: CASSHTGTGNYEQYF.

The chain links TRBV7-9 to TRBJ1-4; 7 bases map to TRBD1. The CDR3 loop spans 15 amino acids. CDR1 and CDR2 from the germline V gene are SEHNR and FQNEAQ (reference sequence). V shed 2 bases, J shed 4 bases, and the junction held 4 bases outside the gene matches. The CDR3 region has the DNA TGTGCCAGCAGCTTAACCGGGACAGTTAATGAAAAACTGTTTTTT. This translates into CASSLTGTVNEKLFF.

The chain links TRBV2 to TRBJ2-1; no clear D gene. Trimming cost V 2 bases and J 5 bases, with 16 bases left between them. CDR3 length: 16 residues. Germline values: CDR1 SNHLY, CDR2 FYNNEI. CDR3 loop: CASSEIDQGGNNEQFF. The CDR3 DNA sequence: TGTGCCAGCAGTGAAATCGACCAAGGTGGCAACAATGAGCAGTTCTTC.

V gene TRBV23-1 combines with J gene TRBJ2-2; a weak D match, TRBD2 (6 bases). TRBV23-1 is labeled an ORF, and its function is uncertain. The CDR3 totals 16 residues. The V and J ends lost 0 bases and 1 base respectively, with 9 bases between them. In DNA form, the CDR3 reads TGCGCCAGCAGTCAATCGGGGGGTGGGAACACCGGGGAGCTGTTTTTT. Encoded protein: CASSQSGGGNTGELFF.

The chain employs TRBV5-4 and TRBJ1-6; 7 nucleotides line up with TRBD1. Trimming cost V 4 bases and J 7 bases; bases outside gene matches: 11. Germline CDR1 is SGHNT and CDR2 is YYREEE (reference sequence). The CDR3 loop spans 16 amino acids. CDR3 in amino acids: CASSTRQGRENSPLHF. In nucleotides, the CDR3 is TGTGCCAGCAGCACAAGACAGGGTCGGGAGAATTCACCCCTCCACTTT.

This chain joins TRBV4-3 and TRBJ2-7, with TRBD2 matching over 16 bases. The CDR3 is 18 amino acids. Losses at the gene ends were 4 bases for V and 4 bases for J; bases not matched to a gene: 10. The V gene's germline CDR1 is LGHNA and CDR2 YSLEER. CDR3 sequence (DNA): TGCGCCAGCAGCCCGGGACTAGCGGGGGGGGGTTTGTATTACGAGCAGTACTTC. Translated: CASSPGLAGGGLYYEQYF.

A word on this clone: In this CDR3 the conserved last residue, phenylalanine or tryptophan, is missing, so a read error is likely. No DNA is shown, since the ends of the CDR3 on it are uncertain; the CDR3 is the one TCRdb lists. J is TRBJ2-7 and V is TRBV6-1; the table calls TRBD2, which could not be checked here. The CDR3 length is 14 residues, termini included. CDR1 is MNHNS, CDR2 SASEGT, per germline. CDR3 residues: CASSAGTSGGPPDL.

This chain uses TRBV6-1 with TRBJ2-7; 7 positions agree with TRBD1. The length of the CDR3 is 15 residues. CDR1 is MNHNS, CDR2 SASEGT, per germline. V shed 5 bases and J 2 bases; nucleotides not matched to a gene: 9. The DNA for the CDR3 is TGTGCCAGCAGTAAAAGGGACAGTCAAACCTACGAGCAGTACTTC. Its translation: CASSKRDSQTYEQYF.

The chain's CDR3 is CASSPGLAGYEQYF. In DNA, the CDR3 is TGTGCCAGCTCACCCGGACTAGCGGGGTACGAGCAGTACTTC. The chain is built from TRBV18 and TRBJ2-7, with 12 bases lining up with TRBD2. This CDR3 comprises 14 residues. Germline V CDR1 and CDR2: KGHSH, LQKENI. V was pared by 3 bases and J by 4 bases, with 1 base of the junction left unmatched.

This clone was picked up one time. The gene calls are TRBV2 and TRBJ1-4; the match to TRBD1 covers 9 bases. The CDR3 is 14 residues long. J was trimmed by 7 bases and V by 6 bases; bases with no gene match: 6. Germline CDR1 reads SNHLY; CDR2 reads FYNNEI. The CDR3 loop is CASSLRTGVEKLFF. The CDR3, as DNA: TGTGCCAGCAGCCTACGGACAGGGGTTGAAAAACTGTTTTTT.

This chain's CDR3 is CASSGEVNQPQHF. The CDR3 coding sequence is TGTGCCAGCAGTGGTGAGGTAAATCAGCCCCAGCATTTT. The chain has TRBV2 and TRBJ1-5, with D uncertain. Germline V gene sequence: CDR1 SNHLY, CDR2 FYNNEI. V dropped 4 bases and J dropped 4 bases, with 8 bases sitting between them. The CDR3 sequence is 13 residues long.

The chain employs TRBV4-3 and TRBJ2-5; D unclear. Germline CDR1 LGHNA, CDR2 YSLEER. The CDR3 is made up of 14 amino acids. Trimming pared 4 bases from V and 2 bases from J, leaving 11 bases between. CDR3 protein: CASSPMARQETQYF. Here the CDR3 DNA reads TGCGCCAGCAGCCCCATGGCCAGACAAGAGACCCAGTACTTC.

The V and J genes are TRBV28 and TRBJ1-2; no definite D call. This CDR3 comprises 14 residues. CDR1 is MDHEN, CDR2 SYDVKM, per germline. Trimming stripped 5 bases from V and 5 bases from J, with 15 bases between. The CDR3 sequence is CASSPGQAVYGYTF. The CDR3 nucleotides read TGTGCCAGCAGTCCCGGCCAGGCTGTTTATGGCTACACCTTC.

The J gene is TRBJ2-7, the V gene TRBV27; the D gene is possibly TRBD1 (5 bases). V was trimmed by 5 bases and J by 3 bases, leaving 11 bases between them. This CDR3 has 13 amino acids. Germline V lookup: CDR1 MNHEY, CDR2 SMNVEV (reference sequence). CDR3 protein: CASSPSGFYEQYF. Here the CDR3 DNA reads TGTGCCAGCAGTCCCTCAGGGTTCTACGAGCAGTACTTC.

The V and J genes are TRBV21-1 and TRBJ2-7; the table's D call of TRBD1 was not tested on the DNA. TRBV21-1 represents a pseudogene. CDR3 length: 14 residues. CDR3 coding DNA: TGTGCCAGCAGCACGCGGGACAGGCCCTACGAGCAGTACTTC. Protein: CASSTRDRPYEQYF.

V and J are TRBV2 and TRBJ2-7; D gene ambiguous. The CDR3 has 15 residues. V was clipped by 3 bases and J by 3 bases, with 15 bases between them. Germline V CDR1 and CDR2: SNHLY, FYNNEI. DNA for the CDR3: TGTGCCAGCAGTGAGCCCAGGACCGGATTCTACGAGCAGTACTTC. Translating gives CASSEPRTGFYEQYF.

This clone has only a few counts. CDR3 in amino acids: CSVTTGTGANEQFF. The CDR3 DNA follows: TGCAGCGTTACTACCGGGACAGGGGCCAATGAGCAGTTCTTC. The chain couples TRBV29-1 to TRBJ2-1; 10 nucleotides align to TRBD1. The CDR3 sequence is 14 residues long. Germline-derived CDR1 and CDR2 are SQVTM and ANQGSEA. Trimming removed 5 bases from V and 6 bases from J; junction bases left unmatched: 7.

CDR3 bases: TGTGCCAGCAGCTTGCGGGGGGTCACAGATACGCAGTATTTT. This sequence encodes CASSLRGVTDTQYF. The V gene is TRBV5-6, the J gene TRBJ2-3; 7 bases are shared with TRBD2. Germline V lookup: CDR1 SGHDT, CDR2 YYEEEE. The CDR3 sequence is 14 residues long. After removal of 1 base from V and 2 bases from J, the junction contained 1 base not matched to a gene.

The chain has TRBV28 and TRBJ2-3; D is ambiguous. CDR3 size: 17 residues. The germline V and J ends were trimmed by 4 bases and 0 bases, with 17 bases remaining between them. The V gene's germline CDR1 is MDHEN and CDR2 SYDVKM. The CDR3 loop is CASSSGWVAPSTDTQYF. In DNA, the CDR3 is TGTGCCAGCAGTTCGGGTTGGGTCGCACCTAGCACAGATACGCAGTATTTT.

The chain combines TRBV7-8 with TRBJ2-7, with D possibly TRBD2 on 6 matching bases. Germline loops: CDR1 SGHVS, CDR2 FQNEAQ. The V end was cut by 8 bases, the J end by 4 bases, with 12 bases between. This CDR3 region has 12 residues. The DNA of the CDR3 is TGTGCCAGCGGCGTGACTAGTTACGAGCAGTACTTC. Its translation: CASGVTSYEQYF. Full variable domain (rest looked up from reference TRBV7-8 and TRBJ2-7): GAGVSQSPRYKVAKRGQDVALRCDPISGHVSLFWYQQALGQGPEFLTYFQNEAQLDKSGLPSDRFFAERPEGSVSTLKIQRTQQEDSAVYLCASGVTSYEQYFGPGTRLTVT.

The gene calls are TRBV7-6 and TRBJ2-7; 10 positions agree with TRBD2. Per the germline V gene, CDR1 is SGHVS and CDR2 is FNYEAQ. The CDR3 runs 14 residues. Trimming removed 5 bases from V and 2 bases from J; junction bases left unmatched: 3. The chain's CDR3 is CASSNSGGTYEQYF. CDR3 in DNA: TGTGCCAGCAGCAATAGCGGGGGGACCTACGAGCAGTACTTC.

The V call is TRBV10-3, the J call TRBJ2-7, with D uncertain. Trimming took off 4 bases at V and 3 bases at J, with 13 bases between the two ends. The germline V gene has CDR1 ENHRY and CDR2 SYGVKD. The CDR3 extends over 14 amino acids. CDR3 in DNA: TGTGCCATCAGTGCCCAAGGTCCAGGCTACGAGCAGTACTTC. Encoded protein: CAISAQGPGYEQYF.